This T cell receptor beta chain derives from a study of shared clonotypes between healthy human individuals. V lost 6 bases, J lost 6 bases, and 14 bases lay in between. The CDR3 covers 13 residues. Germline V gene sequence: CDR1 SNHLY, CDR2 FYNNEI. This clone was recorded many times. Some clones are missing from TCRdb's copy, which holds only in-frame ones; the method was immunoSEQ multiplex PCR. Of around 990,000 clones listed, 77% are singletons. Memory CD4+ cells were the fraction left after CD45RA+ naive selection. What was sequenced was memory CD4+ T cells from PBMCs. Subset given: CD45RA-negative fraction. The sequence was obtained from a man aged 18 to 30 in good health. Some clones in this sample may be carry-over from other donors' samples. The rearrangement joins TRBV2 to TRBJ1-2; TRBD1 might be the D (6 bases). The CDR3 spells CASRGEAGDGYTF. DNA of the CDR3: TGTGCCAGCAGGGGGGAGGCAGGGGATGGCTACACCTTC.